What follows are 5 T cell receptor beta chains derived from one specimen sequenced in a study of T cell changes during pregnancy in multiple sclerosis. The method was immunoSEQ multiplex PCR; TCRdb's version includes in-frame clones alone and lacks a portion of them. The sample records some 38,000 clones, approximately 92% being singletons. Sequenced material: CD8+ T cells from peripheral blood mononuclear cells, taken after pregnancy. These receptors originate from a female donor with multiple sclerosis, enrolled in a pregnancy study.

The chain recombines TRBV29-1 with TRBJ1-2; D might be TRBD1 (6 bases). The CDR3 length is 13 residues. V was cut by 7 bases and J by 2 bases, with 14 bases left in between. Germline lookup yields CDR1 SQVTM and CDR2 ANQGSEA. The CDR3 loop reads CSAATGTNYGYTF. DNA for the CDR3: TGCAGCGCTGCTACAGGGACCAACTATGGCTACACCTTC. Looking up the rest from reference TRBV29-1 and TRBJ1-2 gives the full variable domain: SAVISQKPSRDICQRGTSLTIQCQVDSQVTMMFWYRQQPGQSLTLIATANQGSEATYESGFVIDKFPISRPNLTFSTLTVSNMSPEDSSIYLCSAATGTNYGYTFGSGTRLTVV.

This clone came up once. CDR3 bases: TGCGCCAGCAGCTTGCGGGGGGGAGGGCCCCATGAGCAGTTCTTC. Amino acid sequence: CASSLRGGGPHEQFF. The chain uses TRBV5-1 and TRBJ2-1; 8 nucleotides align to TRBD2. The CDR3 runs 15 residues. V shed 1 base and J 8 bases; nucleotides not matched to a gene: 8. Germline values: CDR1 SGHRS, CDR2 YFSETQ.

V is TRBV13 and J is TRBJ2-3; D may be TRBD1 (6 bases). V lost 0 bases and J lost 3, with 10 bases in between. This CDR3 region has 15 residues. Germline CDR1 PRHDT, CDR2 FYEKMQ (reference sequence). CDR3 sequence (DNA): TGTGCCAGCAGCTTAGGCCCCCAGGGGACAGATACGCAGTATTTT. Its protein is CASSLGPQGTDTQYF.

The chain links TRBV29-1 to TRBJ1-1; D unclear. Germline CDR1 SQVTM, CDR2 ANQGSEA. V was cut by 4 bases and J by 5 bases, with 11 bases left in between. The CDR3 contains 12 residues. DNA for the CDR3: TGCAGCGTTGTGGATCAGGCAACTGAAGCTTTCTTT. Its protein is CSVVDQATEAFF.

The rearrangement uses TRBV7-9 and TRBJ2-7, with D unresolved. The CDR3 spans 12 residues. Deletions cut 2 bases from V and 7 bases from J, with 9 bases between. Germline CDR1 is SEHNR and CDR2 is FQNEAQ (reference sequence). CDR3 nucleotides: TGTGCCAGCAGCTTATGGCCATTAGAGCAGTACTTC. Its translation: CASSLWPLEQYF.